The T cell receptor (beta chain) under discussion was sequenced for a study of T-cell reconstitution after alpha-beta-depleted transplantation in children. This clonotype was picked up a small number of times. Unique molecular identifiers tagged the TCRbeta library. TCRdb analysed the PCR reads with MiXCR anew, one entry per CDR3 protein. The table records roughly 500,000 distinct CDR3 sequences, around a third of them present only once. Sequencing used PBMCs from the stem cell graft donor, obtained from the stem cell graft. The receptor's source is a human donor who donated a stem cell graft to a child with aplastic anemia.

CDR3 loop: CAIRAGLAGYNEQFF. The CDR3 coding sequence is TGTGCCATCAGGGCCGGACTAGCGGGATACAATGAGCAGTTCTTC. The chain uses TRBV10-3 and TRBJ2-1; TRBD2 aligns across 12 bases. Germline trimming cut 6 bases from V and 4 bases from J; bases unmatched to any gene: 4. This CDR3 is built from 15 residues. Germline V gives CDR1 ENHRY, CDR2 SYGVKD.